Shown below are 27 T cell receptor beta chains from a single sample sequenced in a study of blood T cell repertoires in COVID-19. Repertoires were generated with immunoSEQ multiplex PCR, while TCRdb's copy carries only in-frame clones and drops some. The sample includes about 270,000 clones, 81% of them seen just once. The sequenced sample consisted of peripheral blood. The receptors derive from a woman aged 60 to 75 with active or convalescent COVID-19.

The chain uses TRBV14 and TRBJ1-1; D possibly corresponds to TRBD1 (6 bases). CDR3 length: 15 residues. Trimming removed 6 bases from V and 1 base from J, with 15 bases in between. Germline V gene sequence: CDR1 SGHDN, CDR2 FVKESK. This CDR3 is CASRKRDTPNTEAFF. CDR3 nucleotides: TGTGCCAGCAGAAAGAGGGACACCCCGAACACTGAAGCTTTCTTT.

This clone was picked up one time. The rearrangement uses TRBV9 and TRBJ2-7; no reliable D call. Trimming shortened V by 8 bases and J by 1 base, and 10 bases separated the two germline ends. The CDR3 contains 12 residues. Per germline, CDR1 SGDLS and CDR2 YYNGEE. DNA of the CDR3: TGTGCCAGTGGCAGAGGTTCCTACGAGCAGTACTTC. Amino acid sequence: CASGRGSYEQYF.

This clone was found a few times. The V and J genes are TRBV27 and TRBJ2-7; D gene uncertain. V was pared by 5 bases and J by 12 bases, with 17 bases between. Germline V gives CDR1 MNHEY, CDR2 SMNVEV (reference sequence). This CDR3 spans 12 amino acids. The CDR3 coding sequence is TGTGCCAGCAGTCCCAACGGCCAGGCAATGTACTTC. Amino acids: CASSPNGQAMYF.

The chain combines TRBV7-7 with TRBJ2-5, with D unclear. The CDR3 is made up of 14 amino acids. Trimming cost V 1 base and J 0 bases, with 6 bases left between them. Per germline, CDR1 SSHAT and CDR2 FNYEAQ (reference sequence). CDR3: CASSLGPYQETQYF. The DNA of the CDR3 is TGTGCCAGCAGCTTAGGGCCGTACCAAGAGACCCAGTACTTC.

The V call is TRBV9, the J call TRBJ2-2; D is unresolved. V lost 0 bases, J lost 1 base, and 10 bases lay in between. The germline V gene encodes CDR1 SGDLS and CDR2 YYNGEE. The CDR3 is made up of 16 amino acids. CDR3 in amino acids: CASSVASGWNTGELFF. CDR3 nucleotide sequence: TGTGCCAGCAGCGTAGCGTCAGGTTGGAACACCGGGGAGCTGTTTTTT.

The V gene is TRBV21-1, the J gene TRBJ1-1; the table's D call, TRBD1, was not checked against the DNA. TRBV21-1 is termed a pseudogene. The CDR3 is 14 residues long. The CDR3 loop is CASNEGPRGTEAFF. The CDR3 bases are TGTGCCAGCAACGAGGGGCCCAGGGGCACTGAAGCTTTCTTT.

The V and J genes are TRBV7-9 and TRBJ1-1; D might be TRBD1 (5 bases). The CDR3 loop spans 14 amino acids. V lost 8 bases and J lost 1, with 14 bases in between. Germline-derived CDR1 and CDR2 are SEHNR and FQNEAQ (reference sequence). The CDR3, as DNA: TGTGCCAGCGTACTTGGCGGGGCGAACACTGAAGCTTTCTTT. It specifies CASVLGGANTEAFF.

The genes are TRBV29-1 and TRBJ1-2, with D perhaps matching TRBD1 (6 bases). V was trimmed by 3 bases and J by 7 bases, leaving 12 bases between them. Germline loops: CDR1 SQVTM, CDR2 ANQGSEA. CDR3 length: 12 residues. As DNA, the CDR3 is TGCAGCGTTGAGCAGGGGAGGGGTGGCTACACCTTC. It yields the protein CSVEQGRGGYTF.

V usage is TRBV13 and J usage is TRBJ1-1; D is perhaps TRBD1 (6 bases). Trimming took 5 bases from V and 1 from J, leaving 17 bases between them. This CDR3 is 16 amino acids long. CDR1 and CDR2 (germline): PRHDT, FYEKMQ (reference sequence). CDR3 DNA: TGTGCCAGCAGCGCCTATACAGGGTTTGGGAACACTGAAGCTTTCTTT. Translated: CASSAYTGFGNTEAFF.

This CDR3 reads CASSLIKNTEAFF. DNA of the CDR3: TGTGCCAGCAGCTTAATAAAGAACACTGAAGCTTTCTTT. This chain links TRBV7-3 with TRBJ1-1; D remains ambiguous. V lost 1 base, J lost 1 base, and 4 bases lay in between. CDR3 length: 13 residues. Germline V gene data show CDR1 as SGHTA and CDR2 as FQGTGA. Combining the CDR3 with reference TRBV7-3 and TRBJ1-1 gives the whole variable domain GAGVSQTPSNKVTEKGKYVELRCDPISGHTALYWYRQSLGQGPEFLIYFQGTGAADDSGLPNDRFFAVRPEGSVSTLKIQRTERGDSAVYLCASSLIKNTEAFFGQGTRLTVV.

This clone was seen more than once but under ten times. Here the CDR3 reads CASSQGGVRGSKNIQYF. In nucleotides, the CDR3 is TGCGCCAGCAGCCAAGGAGGGGTTCGGGGGTCTAAAAACATTCAGTACTTC. This chain links TRBV4-1 with TRBJ2-4; possibly TRBD2 for D (6 bases). The CDR3 is 17 residues long. V lost 1 base and J 4 bases, leaving 17 bases between the germline ends. Germline CDR1 MGHRA, CDR2 YSYEKL.

This clone came up a few times. The gene calls are TRBV6-2 or TRBV6-3 and TRBJ2-7; 9 bases agree with TRBD1. The CDR3 is made up of 14 amino acids. The germline gives CDR1 MNHEY, CDR2 SVGEGT. The J segment lost 6 bases and the V segment lost 2 bases, leaving 5 bases of the junction unmatched. CDR3 sequence (DNA): TGTGCCAGCAGTTACGGACAGGGGCAAGGCGAGCAGTACTTC. It is translated as CASSYGQGQGEQYF.

This chain links TRBV19 with TRBJ2-7, with 7 bases identical to TRBD1. Germline CDR1 and CDR2: LNHDA and SQIVND (reference sequence). V was pared by 7 bases and J by 0 bases, with 9 bases of the junction left unmatched. The CDR3 consists of 15 residues. The chain's CDR3 is CASKVGAGGSYEQYF. DNA of the CDR3: TGTGCCAGTAAAGTGGGAGCAGGGGGCTCCTACGAGCAGTACTTC.

V is TRBV11-3 and J is TRBJ2-1; maybe TRBD2 (7 bases). Germline CDR1 and CDR2: SGHNT and YENEEA. Trimming removed 5 bases from V and 6 bases from J, with 17 bases in between. The CDR3 has 15 residues. CDR3 protein: CASSPGGHRSNEQFF. The CDR3 DNA reads TGTGCCAGCAGCCCCGGGGGGCATCGTAGCAATGAGCAGTTCTTC.

This sequence joins TRBV15 and TRBJ1-3, with 9 bases that match TRBD1. CDR1 LNHNV and CDR2 YYDKDF come from the germline V gene (reference sequence). V lost 1 base to trimming and J lost 4 bases; unmatched junction nucleotides: 11. The CDR3 is 18 amino acids. In nucleotides, the CDR3 is TGTGCCACCAGCAGAGGCCTGAATTTCGGGACAGGGGGAAACACCATATATTTT. Its translation: CATSRGLNFGTGGNTIYF.

The chain couples TRBV20-1 to TRBJ2-1; no clear D. CDR3 length: 14 residues. Trimming took 3 bases from V and 2 from J, leaving 11 bases between them. Per germline, CDR1 DFQATT and CDR2 SNEGSKA (reference sequence). The CDR3 DNA sequence: TGCAGTGCTAGTGGTCAGGTTACCTACAATGAGCAGTTCTTC. This gives the protein CSASGQVTYNEQFF.

CDR3 DNA: TGTGCCAGCAGGGGGGGGACAGGGAATTGGGAAAAACTGTTTTTT. It encodes CASRGGTGNWEKLFF. This chain connects TRBV21-1 to TRBJ1-4; TRBD1 was called by the table and not checked on the DNA. TRBV21-1 is an annotated pseudogene. CDR3 length: 15 residues.

The chain has TRBV3-1 (or the pseudogene TRBV3-2) and TRBJ2-1; tentative D call: TRBD2 (6 bases). CDR3 length: 17 residues. V gave up 0 bases and J gave up 3 bases, with 15 bases separating them. In germline, CDR1 is LGHDT, CDR2 YNNKEL (reference sequence). The CDR3 sequence: CASSQDGRGGRYNEQFF. The CDR3 DNA follows: TGTGCCAGCAGCCAAGACGGGCGGGGCGGACGCTACAATGAGCAGTTCTTC.

The chain uses TRBV24-1 and TRBJ2-2, with 7 bases fitting TRBD2. J was trimmed by 1 base and V by 5 bases; bases with no gene match: 3. The germline CDR1 and CDR2 sequences are KGHDR and SFDVKD. The CDR3 sequence is 15 residues long. Written as DNA, the CDR3 is TGTGCCACCAGTGCGGCTAGCGGGAACACCGGGGAGCTGTTTTTT. It codes for CATSAASGNTGELFF.

V is TRBV19 and J is TRBJ1-1; 7 bases match TRBD1. The CDR3 contains 14 residues. The junction had 4 bases not matched to a gene; V was cut back by 6 bases and J by 0 bases. Germline CDR1 and CDR2: LNHDA and SQIVND (reference sequence). CDR3 DNA: TGTGCCAGTAGCCGGGACAGCGTGAACACTGAAGCTTTCTTT. Translating gives CASSRDSVNTEAFF.

The chain recombines TRBV18 with TRBJ2-2; no definite D call. CDR1 KGHSH and CDR2 LQKENI come from the germline V gene. This CDR3 comprises 13 residues. The germline V and J ends were trimmed by 6 bases and 8 bases, with 13 bases remaining between them. The CDR3: CASSRRPEGELFF. The CDR3 DNA reads TGTGCCAGCTCCCGTCGCCCCGAGGGGGAGCTGTTTTTT.

The J gene is TRBJ1-5, the V gene TRBV6-1, with D unresolved. V was shortened by 2 bases and J by 3 bases, with 8 bases between the two germline ends. The germline V gene has CDR1 MNHNS and CDR2 SASEGT. The CDR3 totals 14 residues. The DNA for the CDR3 is TGTGCCAGCAGTGAACAACAGAACAATCAGCCCCAGCATTTT. It translates to CASSEQQNNQPQHF.

This sequence joins TRBV20-1 and TRBJ1-5, with D possibly being TRBD1 (5 bases). Germline V gives CDR1 DFQATT, CDR2 SNEGSKA (reference sequence). The CDR3 is made up of 16 amino acids. Trimming shortened V by 3 bases and J by 0 bases, and 15 bases separated the two germline ends. The CDR3 region is CSASPGGVYSNQPQHF. Written as DNA, the CDR3 is TGCAGTGCTAGTCCGGGGGGGGTGTATAGCAATCAGCCCCAGCATTTT.

CDR3 in amino acids: CASTSRGANTGELFF. CDR3 coding DNA: TGTGCCAGCACCTCACGGGGGGCGAACACCGGGGAGCTGTTTTTT. V gene TRBV2 combines with J gene TRBJ2-2; 7 bases line up with TRBD2. V was pared by 7 bases and J by 0 bases, with 5 bases of the junction left unmatched. Germline CDR1 and CDR2: SNHLY and FYNNEI. The CDR3 extends over 15 amino acids.

As concerns this clone: Distinct nucleotide sequences in the sample also encode this CDR3. The chain recombines TRBV5-1 with TRBJ2-3; TRBD2 agrees at 7 bases. The germline CDR1 and CDR2 sequences are SGHRS and YFSETQ. V trimming: 0 bases; J trimming: 2 bases; junction bases outside the gene matches: 0. The CDR3 consists of 14 residues. This chain's CDR3 is CASSLGLATDTQYF. The CDR3 DNA reads TGCGCCAGCAGCTTGGGACTAGCCACAGATACGCAGTATTTT.

The chain combines TRBV4-1 with TRBJ1-5; 7 nucleotides align to TRBD1. This CDR3 contains 15 residues. V trimming: 4 bases; J trimming: 4 bases; junction bases outside the gene matches: 7. From germline, CDR1 is MGHRA and CDR2 YSYEKL. The chain's CDR3 is CASSPGARGNQPQHF. CDR3 coding DNA: TGCGCCAGCAGCCCTGGGGCCAGGGGGAATCAGCCCCAGCATTTT.

The chain couples TRBV2 to TRBJ1-2; D perhaps matches TRBD1 (6 bases). Germline V gene lookup returns CDR1 SNHLY and CDR2 FYNNEI. The CDR3 has 12 amino acids. V dropped 5 bases and J dropped 12 bases, with 16 bases sitting between them. CDR3: CASSPPGQKNTF. CDR3 nucleotides: TGTGCCAGCAGTCCCCCTGGACAGAAGAACACCTTC.